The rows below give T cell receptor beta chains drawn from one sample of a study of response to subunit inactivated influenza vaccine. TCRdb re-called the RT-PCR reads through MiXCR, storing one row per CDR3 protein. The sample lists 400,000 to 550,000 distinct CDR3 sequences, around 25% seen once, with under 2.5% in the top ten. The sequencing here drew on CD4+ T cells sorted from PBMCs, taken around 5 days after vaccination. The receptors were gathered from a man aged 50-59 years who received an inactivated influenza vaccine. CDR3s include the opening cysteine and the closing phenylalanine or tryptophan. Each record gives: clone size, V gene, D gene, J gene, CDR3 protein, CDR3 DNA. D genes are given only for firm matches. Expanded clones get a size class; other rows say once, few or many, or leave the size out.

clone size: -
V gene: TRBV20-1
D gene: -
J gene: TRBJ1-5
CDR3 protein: CSARVGLVNQPQHF
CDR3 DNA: TGCAGTGCTAGGGTGGGGCTAGTCAATCAGCCCCAGCATTTT

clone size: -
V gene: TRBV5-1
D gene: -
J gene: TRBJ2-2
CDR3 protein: CASSFGAIWTVNTGELFF
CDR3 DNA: TGCGCCAGCAGCTTTGGGGCGATTTGGACAGTGAACACCGGGGAGCTGTTTTTT

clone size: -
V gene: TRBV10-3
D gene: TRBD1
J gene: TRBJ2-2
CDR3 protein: CAITGQINTGELFF
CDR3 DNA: TGTGCCATCACGGGACAGATAAACACCGGGGAGCTGTTTTTT

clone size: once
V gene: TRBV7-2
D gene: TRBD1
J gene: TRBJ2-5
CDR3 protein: CASSSGQGVWGQETQYF
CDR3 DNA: TGTGCCAGCAGCTCGGGACAGGGAGTATGGGGCCAAGAGACCCAGTACTTC

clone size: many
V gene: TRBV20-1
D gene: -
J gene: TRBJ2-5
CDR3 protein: CSAKGGSGRIETQYF
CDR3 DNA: TGCAGTGCTAAAGGGGGCAGCGGGAGAATAGAGACCCAGTACTTC

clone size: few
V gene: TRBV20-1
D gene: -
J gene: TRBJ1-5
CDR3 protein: CSARAGSGNQPQHF
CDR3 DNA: TGCAGTGCTAGAGCTGGATCGGGCAATCAGCCCCAGCATTTT

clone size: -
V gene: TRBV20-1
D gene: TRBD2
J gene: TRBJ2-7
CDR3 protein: CSAGRLAGGSEQYF
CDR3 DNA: TGCAGTGCCGGACGGCTAGCGGGAGGAAGTGAGCAGTACTTC

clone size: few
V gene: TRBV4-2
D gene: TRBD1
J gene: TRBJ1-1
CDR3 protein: CASSQDWDRAMNTEAFF
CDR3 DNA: TGTGCCAGCAGCCAAGATTGGGACAGGGCCATGAACACTGAAGCTTTCTTT

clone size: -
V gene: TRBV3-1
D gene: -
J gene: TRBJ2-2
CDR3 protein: CASSQDLSHAGGELFF
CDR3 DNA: TGTGCCAGCAGCCAAGATTTGTCCCACGCAGGTGGGGAGCTGTTTTTT

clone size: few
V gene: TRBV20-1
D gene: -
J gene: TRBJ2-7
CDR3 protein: CSARSVEGAYEQYF
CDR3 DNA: TGCAGTGCTAGGAGTGTGGAGGGGGCTTACGAGCAGTACTTC

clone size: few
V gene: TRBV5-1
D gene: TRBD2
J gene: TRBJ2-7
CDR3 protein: CASSSLNRDYYTYEQYF
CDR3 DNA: TGCGCCAGCAGCTCCCTTAACCGGGACTACTATACCTACGAGCAGTACTTC

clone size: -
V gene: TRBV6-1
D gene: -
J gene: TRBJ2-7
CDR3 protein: CATQIQGYEQYF
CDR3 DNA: TGTGCCACCCAGATACAGGGCTACGAGCAGTACTTC

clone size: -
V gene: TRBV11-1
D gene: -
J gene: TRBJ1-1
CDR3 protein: CASTELGEAFF
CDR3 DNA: TGTGCCAGCACGGAGTTGGGTGAAGCTTTCTTT

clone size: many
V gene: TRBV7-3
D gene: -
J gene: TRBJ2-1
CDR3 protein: CASSKGTVTYNEQFF
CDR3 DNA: TGTGCCAGCAGCAAAGGGACGGTGACCTACAATGAGCAGTTCTTC

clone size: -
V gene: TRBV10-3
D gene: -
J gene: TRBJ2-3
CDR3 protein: CAISEPESGQYF
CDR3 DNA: TGTGCCATCAGTGAACCGGAATCCGGGCAGTATTTT

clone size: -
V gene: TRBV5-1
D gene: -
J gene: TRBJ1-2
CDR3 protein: CASSLDRLGGYTF
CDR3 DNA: TGCGCCAGCAGCTTGGACAGACTTGGCGGCTACACCTTC

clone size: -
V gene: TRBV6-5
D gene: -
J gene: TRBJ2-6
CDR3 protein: CASSYSWGRGANVLTF
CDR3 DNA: TGTGCCAGCAGTTACTCGTGGGGGCGTGGGGCCAACGTCCTGACTTTC

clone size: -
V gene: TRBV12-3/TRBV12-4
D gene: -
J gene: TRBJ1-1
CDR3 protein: CASTGGVGHTEAFF
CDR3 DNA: TGTGCCAGCACCGGGGGAGTAGGGCACACTGAAGCTTTCTTT

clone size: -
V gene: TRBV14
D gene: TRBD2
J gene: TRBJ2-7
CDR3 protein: CASSQDPAGEIYEQYF
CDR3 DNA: TGTGCCAGCAGCCAAGATCCAGCGGGAGAAATCTACGAGCAGTACTTC

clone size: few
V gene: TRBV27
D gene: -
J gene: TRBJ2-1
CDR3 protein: CASSLGYGSYNEQFF
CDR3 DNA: TGTGCCAGCAGTTTAGGTTATGGTTCCTACAATGAGCAGTTCTTC